The T cell receptor beta chain under discussion was sequenced for a study of T cells after yellow fever vaccination. Study in general: By means of CD3, CD45RA, CCR7 and CD95, the EM, EMRA, CM and Tscm memory subsets were sorted.

A single record per CDR3 protein comes from TCRdb applying MiXCR to the 5' RACE reads. This table has fewer than 20,000 distinct CDR3 sequences, just over 4% appearing once. This clonotype came up many times. Germline values: CDR1 SGHRS, CDR2 YFSETQ. The CDR3 is 14 amino acids. The junction had 6 bases not matched to a gene; V was cut back by 5 bases and J by 9 bases. The sample here was PBMCs, either bulk or a sorted T-cell subset (CD4+, CD8+, memory, or dextramer-sorted; not recorded which), taken 15 days after the yellow fever booster vaccination. This TCR was recovered from a man in his thirties or forties who received the YFV17D yellow fever vaccine. The chain uses TRBV5-1 and TRBJ1-6, with TRBD1 matching over 9 bases. CDR3 nucleotides: TGCGCCAGCAGGGTACAGGGGGCAAGTTCACCCCTCCACTTT. This translates into CASRVQGASSPLHF.